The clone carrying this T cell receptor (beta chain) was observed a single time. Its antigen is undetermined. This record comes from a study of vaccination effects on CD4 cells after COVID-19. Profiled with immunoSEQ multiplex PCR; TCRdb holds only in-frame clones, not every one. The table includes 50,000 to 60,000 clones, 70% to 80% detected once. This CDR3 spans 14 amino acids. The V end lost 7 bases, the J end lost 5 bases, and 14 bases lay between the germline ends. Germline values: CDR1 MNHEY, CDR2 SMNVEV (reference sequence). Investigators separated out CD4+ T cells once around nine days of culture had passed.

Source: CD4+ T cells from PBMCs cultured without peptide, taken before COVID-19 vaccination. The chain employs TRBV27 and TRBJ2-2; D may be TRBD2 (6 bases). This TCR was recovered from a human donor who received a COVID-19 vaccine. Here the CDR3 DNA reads TGTGCCAGCAAACAATTGCGGGGAACCGGGGAGCTGTTTTTT. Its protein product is CASKQLRGTGELFF.